One and the same sample provided the 17 T cell receptor beta chains below, sequenced in a study of T cells after yellow fever vaccination. TCRdb re-called the 5' RACE reads with MiXCR, one entry per CDR3 protein. The data contain hundreds of thousands of distinct CDR3 sequences, around a fifth of them singletons. The sample in question was PBMCs, obtained approximately 22 days after the first yellow fever vaccination. The receptors shown here come from a man younger than 30 who received the YFV17D yellow fever vaccine.

This clonotype appeared a few times. CDR3 loop: CASSPDAGWLDTQYF. The CDR3 nucleotides are TGTGCCAGCAGCCCGGACGCGGGGTGGTTGGATACGCAGTATTTT. The gene calls are TRBV11-2 and TRBJ2-3, with a possible D match to TRBD2 (6 bases). The CDR3 extends over 15 amino acids. In germline, CDR1 is SGHAT, CDR2 FQNNGV. With 5 bases removed from V and 6 bases from J, the gap between germline ends came to 18 bases.

The rearrangement joins TRBV7-2 to TRBJ2-2; a possible D gene is TRBD2 (5 bases). Trimming removed 3 bases at V and 0 bases at J, with 11 bases between. Germline V gives CDR1 SGHTA, CDR2 FQGNSA. The CDR3 consists of 16 residues. This CDR3 reads CASSFHSGTNTGELFF. CDR3 nucleotide sequence: TGTGCCAGCAGCTTCCACAGCGGAACGAACACCGGGGAGCTGTTTTTT. Looking up the rest from reference TRBV7-2 and TRBJ2-2 gives the full variable domain: GAGVSQSPSNKVTEKGKDVELRCDPISGHTALYWYRQSLGQGLEFLIYFQGNSAPDKSGLPSDRFSAERTGGSVSTLTIQRTQQEDSAVYLCASSFHSGTNTGELFFGEGSRLTVL.

Only a few counts were recorded for this clonotype. V gene TRBV20-1 combines with J gene TRBJ1-5; no reliable D call. From germline, CDR1 is DFQATT and CDR2 SNEGSKA (reference sequence). The CDR3 has 18 residues. V was shortened by 2 bases and J by 4 bases, with 24 bases between the two germline ends. CDR3 sequence (DNA): TGCAGTGCTAGACCATTAGGCCGGAACTCGGGGATTAATCAGCCCCAGCATTTT. As protein: CSARPLGRNSGINQPQHF.

This clonotype occurred a few times. This sequence joins TRBV19 and TRBJ1-1; D ambiguous. The ends were cut back, 6 bases at V and 3 bases at J, with 20 bases in the middle. This CDR3 contains 16 residues. From germline, CDR1 is LNHDA and CDR2 SQIVND (reference sequence). CDR3 sequence: CASSYTGYGVYTEAFF. In DNA, the CDR3 is TGTGCCAGTAGCTACACTGGGTATGGGGTTTACACTGAAGCTTTCTTT.

This clonotype came up a few times. The chain links TRBV7-9 to TRBJ2-4; D gene uncertain. The CDR3 runs to 16 residues. The germline gives CDR1 SEHNR, CDR2 FQNEAQ (reference sequence). V was trimmed by 6 bases and J by 1 base, leaving 16 bases between them. CDR3 sequence reads: CASSPLFARAKNIQYF. CDR3 nucleotide sequence: TGTGCCAGCAGTCCTCTTTTTGCGCGGGCCAAAAACATTCAGTACTTC. Drawing the rest from reference TRBV7-9 and TRBJ2-4, the complete variable domain is DTGVSQNPRHKITKRGQNVTFRCDPISEHNRLYWYRQTLGQGPEFLTYFQNEAQLEKSRLLSDRFSAERPKGSFSTLEIQRTEQGDSAMYLCASSPLFARAKNIQYFGAGTRLSVL.

This clonotype was seen a few times. The chain has TRBV3-1 and TRBJ2-5, with D perhaps matching TRBD2 (5 bases). This CDR3 is built from 20 residues. V lost 1 base, J lost 0 bases, and 24 bases lay in between. CDR1 is LGHDT, CDR2 YNNKEL, per germline (reference sequence). CDR3 coding DNA: TGTGCCAGCAGCCAAGCCGAAGGACTCCGGGTGTCCTGGTACCAAGAGACCCAGTACTTC. Its translation is CASSQAEGLRVSWYQETQYF.

This clonotype came up a few times. This sequence joins TRBV20-1 and TRBJ1-1; TRBD1 is a possible D gene (5 bases). Per the germline V gene, CDR1 is DFQATT and CDR2 is SNEGSKA (reference sequence). The CDR3 contains 12 residues. V was cut by 4 bases and J by 6 bases, with 12 bases left in between. The CDR3 loop is CSATPQGSEAFF. The DNA of the CDR3 is TGCAGTGCTACCCCCCAGGGATCTGAAGCTTTCTTT.

This chain links TRBV24-1 with TRBJ2-3; 8 nucleotides agree with TRBD1. After removal of 6 bases from V and 2 bases from J, the junction contained 6 bases not matched to a gene. Germline V CDR1 and CDR2: KGHDR, SFDVKD. This CDR3 is built from 15 residues. CDR3 sequence reads: CATSSRQGITDTQYF. CDR3 bases: TGTGCCACCAGTTCCAGACAGGGGATCACAGATACGCAGTATTTT.

A few counts support this clonotype. This sequence joins TRBV20-1 and TRBJ2-5; 15 bases map to TRBD2. Germline values: CDR1 DFQATT, CDR2 SNEGSKA (reference sequence). The CDR3 loop spans 12 amino acids. CDR3: CSGTSGRETQYF. DNA for the CDR3: TGCAGCGGGACTAGCGGGAGGGAGACCCAGTACTTC.

This clonotype occurred a few times. This chain joins TRBV4-3 and TRBJ2-7; possible D gene TRBD2, 6 bases. Trimming pared 1 base from V and 2 bases from J, leaving 9 bases between. CDR1 LGHNA and CDR2 YSLEER come from the germline V gene. The CDR3 covers 14 residues. CDR3 DNA: TGCGCCAGCAGCCAAGGGAGGGCGGCCTACGAGCAGTACTTC. Its protein is CASSQGRAAYEQYF.

The chain uses TRBV7-3 and TRBJ2-1; possible D gene TRBD2, 6 bases. The germline gives CDR1 SGHTA, CDR2 FQGTGA. This CDR3 has 15 residues. Trimming shortened V by 0 bases and J by 6 bases, and 12 bases separated the two germline ends. Here the CDR3 reads CASSLTLAMGNEQFF. The CDR3 nucleotides read TGTGCCAGCAGCTTAACACTAGCAATGGGCAATGAGCAGTTCTTC.

This chain uses TRBV28 with TRBJ1-6; 8 bases match TRBD1. Trimming at V came to 1 base and at J to 7 bases, leaving 9 bases not matched to a gene. The CDR3 runs to 17 residues. CDR1 and CDR2 (germline): MDHEN, SYDVKM. In nucleotides, the CDR3 is TGTGCCAGCAGTTTATTCTTGCGGGACAGGAGAAATTCACCCCTCCACTTT. Amino acids: CASSLFLRDRRNSPLHF. The complete variable domain, with remaining parts taken from reference TRBV28 and TRBJ1-6, reads DVKVTQSSRYLVKRTGEKVFLECVQDMDHENMFWYRQDPGLGLRLIYFSYDVKMKEKGDIPEGYSVSREKKERFSLILESASTNQTSMYLCASSLFLRDRRNSPLHFGNGTRLTVT.

This clonotype was picked up many times. The chain joins TRBV20-1 to TRBJ2-1, with TRBD2 matching over 11 bases. Germline V gene lookup returns CDR1 DFQATT and CDR2 SNEGSKA (reference sequence). After removal of 6 bases from V and 2 bases from J, the junction contained 3 bases not matched to a gene. The CDR3 totals 14 residues. The CDR3 DNA sequence: TGCAGTGCCTTGACTAGCGGGGCCTACAATGAGCAGTTCTTC. Translation gives CSALTSGAYNEQFF.

The rearrangement links TRBV6-4 to TRBJ2-7; 10 bases are a match to TRBD1. The CDR3 runs 12 residues. Trimming removed 10 bases from V and 5 bases from J; junction bases left unmatched: 5. Germline-derived CDR1 and CDR2 are MRHNA and SNTAGT. The CDR3 is CATRQGAHEQYF. CDR3 nucleotide sequence: TGTGCCACCAGACAGGGGGCCCACGAGCAGTACTTC.

This clonotype was counted between two and nine times. The rearrangement links TRBV14 to TRBJ2-4; no clear D gene. The CDR3 sequence is 16 residues long. V was clipped by 1 base and J by 0 bases, with 10 bases between them. Germline V lookup: CDR1 SGHDN, CDR2 FVKESK. In nucleotides, the CDR3 is TGTGCCAGCAGCCAAGCTGGCCATCTAGCCAAAAACATTCAGTACTTC. It yields the protein CASSQAGHLAKNIQYF.

V usage is TRBV5-1 and J usage is TRBJ2-1, with TRBD1 as a possible D gene (6 bases). Germline CDR1 reads SGHRS; CDR2 reads YFSETQ. The V end lost 5 bases, the J end lost 0 bases, and 6 bases lay between the germline ends. CDR3 length equals 13 residues. CDR3 residues: CASRDSSYNEQFF. Written as DNA, the CDR3 is TGCGCCAGCAGGGACAGCTCCTACAATGAGCAGTTCTTC.

This clonotype has more than one count but fewer than ten. The V and J genes are TRBV23-1 and TRBJ2-3; maybe TRBD1 (6 bases). Being an ORF, TRBV23-1 has a function that is uncertain. CDR3 size: 13 residues. With 0 bases removed from V and 5 bases from J, the gap between germline ends came to 6 bases. Here the CDR3 DNA reads TGCGCCAGCAGTCAATCCAGGGGAGATACGCAGTATTTT. Translated, it gives CASSQSRGDTQYF.